The present T cell receptor beta chain was sequenced within a study of Ad26.COV2.S vaccination and SARS-CoV-2 variants. Study-level background: In the study, Ad26.COV2.S was injected intramuscularly once, or twice 56 days apart.

Libraries were prepared by immunoSEQ multiplex PCR; TCRdb keeps only in-frame clonotypes and omits some of them. Here the sample spans fewer than 500,000 clones, roughly 88% being singletons. Overall study results and limits: Marked by substantial breadth, spike-specific CD8+ and CD4+ T cell responses were reportedly seen after vaccination. Overall T cell responses may have been underestimated by the analyses of TCR breadth and depth.

Sample treatment: some 20 received Ad26.COV2.S at low or high dose, single or two shots; roughly five received placebo; per-sample allocation not given. Sampling happened 63 days after the first vaccine or placebo injection. As regards this clone: Antigen specificity is unknown.

This material consisted of peripheral blood, taken in a trial of Ad26.COV2.S vaccine versus placebo. This clonotype was sampled from a person between 18 and 59 years old who received the Ad26.COV2.S COVID-19 vaccine or a placebo.

CDR3 sequence: CASSLVSGAQAGELFF. Written as DNA, the CDR3 is TGTGCCAGCAGCTTAGTCAGTGGTGCACAGGCAGGGGAGCTGTTTTTT. The J gene is TRBJ2-2, the V gene TRBV11-3; TRBD1 is a possible D gene (5 bases). This CDR3 comprises 16 residues. The V and J ends lost 1 base and 8 bases respectively, with 17 bases between them. The germline V gene encodes CDR1 SGHNT and CDR2 YENEEA.